Included here is one T cell receptor beta chain sequence, with context. The germline gives CDR1 SGDLS, CDR2 YYNGEE. V was pared by 4 bases and J by 4 bases, with 3 bases of the junction left unmatched. The length of the CDR3 is 14 residues. Per the original data handling: Scientists estimated how many nucleated cells there were by amplifying reference gene primers. Clones were read by immunoSEQ multiplex PCR, and TCRdb kept only the in-frame ones, dropping some. That table is the source of V, J and clone size, and D and trimming were worked out from the DNA. The repertoire holds 250,000 or so clones, with about 91% as singletons. This entry is derived from a study of blood T cell repertoires in COVID-19. Turning to the study itself: Acute and convalescent COVID-19 samples came from the United States, Italy and Spain. The cDNA or gDNA used as material had been derived from T cells, B-cell-depleted T cells, or PBMCs.

The sequence came from a woman in her 30s with COVID-19, enrolled during active disease. The chain has TRBV9 and TRBJ2-3; 10 nucleotides match TRBD2. Sample: peripheral blood. The CDR3 sequence: CASSLSGGADTQYF. The CDR3 nucleotides are TGTGCCAGCAGCTTAAGCGGGGGGGCAGATACGCAGTATTTT.